This TCR beta chain emerged from a study of blood T cell repertoires in COVID-19. Looking at the study overall: Both acute and convalescent COVID-19 samples were obtained from the United States, Italy and Spain. PBMCs, B-cell-depleted T cells, or T cells provided the cDNA or gDNA that made up the material.

The V end lost 3 bases, the J end lost 4 bases, and 12 bases lay between the germline ends. In germline, CDR1 is SGHVS, CDR2 FQNEAQ. This CDR3 comprises 14 residues. Under the authors' procedure: Researchers report that nucleated cell counts were estimated from reference gene primer amplification. The assay was immunoSEQ multiplex PCR, and TCRdb's table has in-frame clones only and misses some. V and J calls and clone size come straight from that table; D and trimming were deduced from the DNA. The sample carries about 77,000 clones, around three quarters recorded once. Sequenced sample: peripheral blood. The V and J genes are TRBV7-8 and TRBJ1-1; D may be TRBD1 (5 bases). This clonotype was obtained from a woman in her 70s with acute or convalescent COVID-19. This chain's CDR3 is CASSLVRGSTEAFF. The CDR3, as DNA: TGTGCCAGCAGCTTGGTCCGGGGGTCCACTGAAGCTTTCTTT. Looking up the rest from reference TRBV7-8 and TRBJ1-1 gives the full variable domain: GAGVSQSPRYKVAKRGQDVALRCDPISGHVSLFWYQQALGQGPEFLTYFQNEAQLDKSGLPSDRFFAERPEGSVSTLKIQRTQQEDSAVYLCASSLVRGSTEAFFGQGTRLTVV.